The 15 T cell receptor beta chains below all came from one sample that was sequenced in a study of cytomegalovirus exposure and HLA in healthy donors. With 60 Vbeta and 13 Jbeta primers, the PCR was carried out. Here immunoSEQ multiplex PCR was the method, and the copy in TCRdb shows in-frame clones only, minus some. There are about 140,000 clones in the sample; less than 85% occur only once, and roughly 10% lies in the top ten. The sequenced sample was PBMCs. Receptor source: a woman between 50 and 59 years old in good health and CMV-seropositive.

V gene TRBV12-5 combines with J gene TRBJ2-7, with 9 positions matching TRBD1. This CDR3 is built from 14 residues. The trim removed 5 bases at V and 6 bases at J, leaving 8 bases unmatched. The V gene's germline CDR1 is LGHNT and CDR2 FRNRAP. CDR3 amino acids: CASGPGTGIAEQYF. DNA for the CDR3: TGTGCTAGTGGTCCCGGGACAGGGATTGCCGAGCAGTACTTC. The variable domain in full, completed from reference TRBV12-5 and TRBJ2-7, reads DARVTQTPRHKVTEMGQEVTMRCQPILGHNTVFWYRQTMMQGLELLAYFRNRAPLDDSGMPKDRFSAEMPDATLATLKIQPSEPRDSAVYFCASGPGTGIAEQYFGPGTRLTVT.

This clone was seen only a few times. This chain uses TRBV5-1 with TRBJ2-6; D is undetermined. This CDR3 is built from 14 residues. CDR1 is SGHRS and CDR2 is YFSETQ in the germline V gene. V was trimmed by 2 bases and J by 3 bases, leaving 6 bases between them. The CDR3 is CASSFGFGANVLTF. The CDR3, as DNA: TGCGCCAGCAGCTTTGGCTTTGGGGCCAACGTCCTGACTTTC.

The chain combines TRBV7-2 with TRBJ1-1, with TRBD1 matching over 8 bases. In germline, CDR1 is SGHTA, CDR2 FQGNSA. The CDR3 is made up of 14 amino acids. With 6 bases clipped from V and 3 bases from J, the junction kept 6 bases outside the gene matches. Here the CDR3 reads CASSQGARYTEAFF. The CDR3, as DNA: TGTGCCAGCAGTCAGGGGGCGCGGTACACTGAAGCTTTCTTT.

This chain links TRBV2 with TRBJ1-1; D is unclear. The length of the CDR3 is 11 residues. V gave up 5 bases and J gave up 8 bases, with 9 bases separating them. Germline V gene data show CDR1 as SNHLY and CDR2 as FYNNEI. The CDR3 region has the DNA TGTGCCAGCAGTCCCTACGGGGAAGCTTTCTTT. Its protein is CASSPYGEAFF.

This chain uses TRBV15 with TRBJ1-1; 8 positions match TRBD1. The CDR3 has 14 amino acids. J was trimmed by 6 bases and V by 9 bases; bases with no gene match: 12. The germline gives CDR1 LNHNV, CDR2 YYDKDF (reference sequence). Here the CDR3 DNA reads TGTGCCACACTCCGGAGACAGGGGAGCGCTGAAGCTTTCTTT. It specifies CATLRRQGSAEAFF.

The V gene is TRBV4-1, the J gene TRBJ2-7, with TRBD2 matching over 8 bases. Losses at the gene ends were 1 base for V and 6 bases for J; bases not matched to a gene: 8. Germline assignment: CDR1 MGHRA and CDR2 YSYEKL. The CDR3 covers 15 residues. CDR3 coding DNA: TGCGCCAGCAGCCAAGGCGCCAGCGGGGGTACCGAGCAGTACTTC. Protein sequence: CASSQGASGGTEQYF.

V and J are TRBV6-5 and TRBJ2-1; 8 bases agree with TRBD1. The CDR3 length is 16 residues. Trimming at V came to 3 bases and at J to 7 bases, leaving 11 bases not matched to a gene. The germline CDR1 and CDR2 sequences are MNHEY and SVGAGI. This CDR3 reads CASSYSDRETGNEQFF. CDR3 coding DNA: TGTGCCAGCAGTTATTCGGACAGGGAAACGGGAAATGAGCAGTTCTTC.

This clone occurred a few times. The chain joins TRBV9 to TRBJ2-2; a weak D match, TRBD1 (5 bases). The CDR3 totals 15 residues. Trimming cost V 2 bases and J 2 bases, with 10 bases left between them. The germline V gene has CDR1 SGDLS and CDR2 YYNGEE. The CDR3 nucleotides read TGTGCCAGCAGCGTTGGACACATCAACACCGGGGAGCTGTTTTTT. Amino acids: CASSVGHINTGELFF.

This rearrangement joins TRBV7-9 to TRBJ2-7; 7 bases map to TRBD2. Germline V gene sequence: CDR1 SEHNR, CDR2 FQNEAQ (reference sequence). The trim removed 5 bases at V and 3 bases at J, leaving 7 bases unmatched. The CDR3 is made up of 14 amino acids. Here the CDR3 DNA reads TGTGCCAGCAGCCGAGGAGGGACTAACTACGAGCAGTACTTC. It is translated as CASSRGGTNYEQYF. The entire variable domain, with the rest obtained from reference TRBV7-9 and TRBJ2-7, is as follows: DTGVSQNPRHKITKRGQNVTFRCDPISEHNRLYWYRQTLGQGPEFLTYFQNEAQLEKSRLLSDRFSAERPKGSFSTLEIQRTEQGDSAMYLCASSRGGTNYEQYFGPGTRLTVT.

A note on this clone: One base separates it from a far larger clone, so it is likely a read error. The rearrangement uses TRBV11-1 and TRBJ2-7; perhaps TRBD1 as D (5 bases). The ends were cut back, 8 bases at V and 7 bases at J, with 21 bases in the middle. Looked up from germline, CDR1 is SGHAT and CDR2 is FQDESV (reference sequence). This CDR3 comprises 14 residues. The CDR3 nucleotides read TGTGCCAGCGGTCCTAACAGGTTCCCCTGGGAGCAGTACTTC. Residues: CASGPNRFPWEQYF.

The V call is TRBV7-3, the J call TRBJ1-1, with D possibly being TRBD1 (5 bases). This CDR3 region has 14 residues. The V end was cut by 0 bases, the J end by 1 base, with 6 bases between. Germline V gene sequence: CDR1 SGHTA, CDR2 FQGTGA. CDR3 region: CASSLTGQNTEAFF. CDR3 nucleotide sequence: TGTGCCAGCAGCTTAACGGGGCAGAACACTGAAGCTTTCTTT. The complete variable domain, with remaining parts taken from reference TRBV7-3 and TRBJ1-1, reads GAGVSQTPSNKVTEKGKYVELRCDPISGHTALYWYRQSLGQGPEFLIYFQGTGAADDSGLPNDRFFAVRPEGSVSTLKIQRTERGDSAVYLCASSLTGQNTEAFFGQGTRLTVV.

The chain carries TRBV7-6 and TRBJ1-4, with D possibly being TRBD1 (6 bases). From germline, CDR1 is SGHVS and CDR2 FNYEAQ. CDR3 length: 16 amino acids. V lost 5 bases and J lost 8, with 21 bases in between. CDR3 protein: CASSPIGGGLGEKLFF. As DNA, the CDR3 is TGTGCCAGCAGCCCGATAGGCGGGGGGCTGGGGGAAAAACTGTTTTTT.

In DNA, the CDR3 is TGTGCCAGAAGCTGGACCGAGGAGCGGGGAAACCCGGATACGCAGTATTTT. It codes for CARSWTEERGNPDTQYF. The chain joins TRBV5-3 to TRBJ2-3; 7 bases are shared with TRBD2. TRBV5-3 is known as an ORF, though its function is uncertain. The J segment lost 6 bases and the V segment lost 3 bases, leaving 16 bases of the junction unmatched. This CDR3 has 17 residues.

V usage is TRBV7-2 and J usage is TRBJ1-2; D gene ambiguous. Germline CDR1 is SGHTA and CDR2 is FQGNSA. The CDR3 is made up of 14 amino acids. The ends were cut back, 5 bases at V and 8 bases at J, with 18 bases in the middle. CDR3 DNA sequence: TGTGCCAGCAGCCCACGTCGGGGAACGGAGGGCTACACCTTC. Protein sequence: CASSPRRGTEGYTF.

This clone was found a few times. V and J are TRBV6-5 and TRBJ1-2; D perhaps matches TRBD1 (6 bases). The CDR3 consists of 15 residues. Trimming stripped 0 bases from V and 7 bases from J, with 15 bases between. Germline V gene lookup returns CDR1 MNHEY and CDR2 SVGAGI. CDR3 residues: CASSYSTQGQVGYTF. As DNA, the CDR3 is TGTGCCAGCAGTTACTCGACACAGGGACAAGTTGGCTACACCTTC.